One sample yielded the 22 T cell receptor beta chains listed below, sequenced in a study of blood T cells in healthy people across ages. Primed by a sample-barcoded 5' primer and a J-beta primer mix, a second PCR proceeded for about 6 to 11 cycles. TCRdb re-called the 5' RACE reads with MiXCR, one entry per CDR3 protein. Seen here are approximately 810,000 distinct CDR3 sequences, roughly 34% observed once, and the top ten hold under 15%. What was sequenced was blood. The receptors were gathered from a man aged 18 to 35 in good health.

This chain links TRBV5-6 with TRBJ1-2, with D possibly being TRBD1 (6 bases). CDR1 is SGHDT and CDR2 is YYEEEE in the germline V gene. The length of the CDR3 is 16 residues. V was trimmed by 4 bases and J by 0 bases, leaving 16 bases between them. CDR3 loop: CASSPTPGTPNYGYTF. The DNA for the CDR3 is TGTGCCAGCAGCCCCACCCCTGGGACACCTAACTATGGCTACACCTTC.

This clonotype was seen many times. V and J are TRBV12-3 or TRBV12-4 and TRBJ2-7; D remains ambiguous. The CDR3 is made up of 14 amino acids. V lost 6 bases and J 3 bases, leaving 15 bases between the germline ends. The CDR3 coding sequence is TGTGCCAGCAGCGAACTCACCCCAGACTACGAGCAGTACTTC. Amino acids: CASSELTPDYEQYF.

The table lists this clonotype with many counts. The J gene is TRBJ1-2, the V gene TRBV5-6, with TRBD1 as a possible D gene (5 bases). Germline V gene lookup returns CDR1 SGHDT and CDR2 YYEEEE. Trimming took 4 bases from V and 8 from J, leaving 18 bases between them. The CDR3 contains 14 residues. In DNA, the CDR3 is TGTGCCAGCAGCCCGGAGGGACCTATAGTGGGCTACACCTTC. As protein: CASSPEGPIVGYTF.

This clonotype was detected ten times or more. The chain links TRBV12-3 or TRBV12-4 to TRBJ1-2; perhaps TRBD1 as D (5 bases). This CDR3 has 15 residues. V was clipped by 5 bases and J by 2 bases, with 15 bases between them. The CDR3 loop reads CASSPSPGGNYGYTF. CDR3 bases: TGTGCCAGCAGTCCATCTCCGGGGGGAAACTATGGCTACACCTTC.

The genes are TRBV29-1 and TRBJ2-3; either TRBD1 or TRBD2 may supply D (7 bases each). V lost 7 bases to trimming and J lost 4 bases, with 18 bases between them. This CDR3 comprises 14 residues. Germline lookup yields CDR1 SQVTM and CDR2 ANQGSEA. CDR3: CSGGGGQRADTQYF. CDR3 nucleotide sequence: TGCAGCGGAGGGGGGGGACAGAGAGCAGATACGCAGTATTTT.

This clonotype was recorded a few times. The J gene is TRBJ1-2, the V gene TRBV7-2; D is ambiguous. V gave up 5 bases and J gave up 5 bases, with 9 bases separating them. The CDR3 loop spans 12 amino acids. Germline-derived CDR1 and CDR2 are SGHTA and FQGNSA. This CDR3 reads CASSPPQYGYTF. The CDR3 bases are TGTGCCAGCAGCCCCCCCCAATATGGCTACACCTTC.

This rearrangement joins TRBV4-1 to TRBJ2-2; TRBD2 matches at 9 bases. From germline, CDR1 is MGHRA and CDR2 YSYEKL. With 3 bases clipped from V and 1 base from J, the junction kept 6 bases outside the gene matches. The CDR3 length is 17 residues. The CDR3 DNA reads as TGCGCCAGCAGCCACCGGACAGCGGGGGGGAACACCGGGGAGCTGTTTTTT. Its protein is CASSHRTAGGNTGELFF.

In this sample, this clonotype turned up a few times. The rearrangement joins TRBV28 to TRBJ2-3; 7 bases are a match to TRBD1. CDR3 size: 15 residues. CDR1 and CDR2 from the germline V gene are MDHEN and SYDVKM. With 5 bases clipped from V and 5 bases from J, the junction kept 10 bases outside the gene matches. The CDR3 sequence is CASSGTTGPGDTQYF. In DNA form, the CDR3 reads TGTGCCAGCAGTGGAACGACAGGGCCGGGAGATACGCAGTATTTT.

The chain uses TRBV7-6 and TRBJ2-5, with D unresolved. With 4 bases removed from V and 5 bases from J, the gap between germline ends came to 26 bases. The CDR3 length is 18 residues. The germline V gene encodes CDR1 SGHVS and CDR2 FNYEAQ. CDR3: CASSSKTPKFIKEETQYF. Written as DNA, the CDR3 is TGTGCCAGCAGCTCAAAGACCCCCAAATTCATTAAGGAGGAGACCCAGTACTTC.

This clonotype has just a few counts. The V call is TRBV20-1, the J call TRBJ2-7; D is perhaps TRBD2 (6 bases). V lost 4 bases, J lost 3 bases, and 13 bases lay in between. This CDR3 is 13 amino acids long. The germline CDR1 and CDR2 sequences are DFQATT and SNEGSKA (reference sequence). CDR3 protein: CSATSANLYEQYF. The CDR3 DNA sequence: TGCAGTGCTACTAGCGCCAATCTCTACGAGCAGTACTTC.

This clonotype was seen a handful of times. This CDR3 reads CAISEGVNEQYF. CDR3 in DNA: TGTGCCATCAGTGAGGGGGTCAATGAGCAGTACTTC. The chain couples TRBV10-3 to TRBJ2-5; no clear D. CDR1 and CDR2 (germline): ENHRY, SYGVKD. The CDR3 is made up of 12 amino acids. Trimming cost V 2 bases and J 11 bases, with 12 bases left between them.

CDR3 protein: CASSEASGPKPFEQFF. The CDR3 region has the DNA TGTGCCAGCAGTGAAGCTTCAGGCCCAAAGCCTTTTGAGCAGTTCTTC. The chain couples TRBV6-1 to TRBJ2-1; unclear D gene. The CDR3 spans 16 residues. Trimming stripped 0 bases from V and 9 bases from J, with 18 bases between. Germline V gene lookup returns CDR1 MNHNS and CDR2 SASEGT.

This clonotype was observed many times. Here the CDR3 reads CASSQELAGIRQETQYF. CDR3 DNA sequence: TGCGCCAGCAGCCAAGAGTTGGCCGGGATAAGACAAGAGACCCAGTACTTC. V and J are TRBV4-3 and TRBJ2-5; the D gene is possibly TRBD2 (5 bases). Germline CDR1 LGHNA, CDR2 YSLEER. The CDR3 length is 17 residues. Trimming took off 0 bases at V and 2 bases at J, with 16 bases between the two ends.

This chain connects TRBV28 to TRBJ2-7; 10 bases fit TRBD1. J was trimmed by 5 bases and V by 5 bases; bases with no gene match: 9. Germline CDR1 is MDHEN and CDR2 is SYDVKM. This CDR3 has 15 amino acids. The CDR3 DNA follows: TGTGCCAGCAGTCCCCCCACCGGGACAGGGGACGAGCAGTACTTC. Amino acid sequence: CASSPPTGTGDEQYF. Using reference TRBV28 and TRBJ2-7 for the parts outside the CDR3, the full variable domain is DVKVTQSSRYLVKRTGEKVFLECVQDMDHENMFWYRQDPGLGLRLIYFSYDVKMKEKGDIPEGYSVSREKKERFSLILESASTNQTSMYLCASSPPTGTGDEQYFGPGTRLTVT.

CDR3 amino acids: CASSEHVTDTQYF. The DNA for the CDR3 is TGTGCCAGCAGTGAGCATGTCACAGATACGCAGTATTTT. The chain couples TRBV2 to TRBJ2-3; D gene ambiguous. V lost 3 bases and J 2 bases, leaving 6 bases between the germline ends. The germline CDR1 and CDR2 sequences are SNHLY and FYNNEI. The CDR3 runs to 13 residues.

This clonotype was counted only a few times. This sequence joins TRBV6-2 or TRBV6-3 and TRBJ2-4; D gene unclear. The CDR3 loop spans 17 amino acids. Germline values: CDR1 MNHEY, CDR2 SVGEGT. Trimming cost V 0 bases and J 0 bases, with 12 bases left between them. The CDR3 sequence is CASSYSISSKAKNIQYF. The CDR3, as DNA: TGTGCCAGCAGTTACTCGATTAGTAGCAAAGCCAAAAACATTCAGTACTTC.

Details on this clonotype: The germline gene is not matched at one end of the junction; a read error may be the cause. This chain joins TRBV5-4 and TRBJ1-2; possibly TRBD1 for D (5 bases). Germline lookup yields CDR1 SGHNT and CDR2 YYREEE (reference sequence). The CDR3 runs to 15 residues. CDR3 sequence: CANSSGTGANYGYTF. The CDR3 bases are TGTGCCAACAGCTCGGGGACGGGCGCTAACTATGGCTACACCTTC.

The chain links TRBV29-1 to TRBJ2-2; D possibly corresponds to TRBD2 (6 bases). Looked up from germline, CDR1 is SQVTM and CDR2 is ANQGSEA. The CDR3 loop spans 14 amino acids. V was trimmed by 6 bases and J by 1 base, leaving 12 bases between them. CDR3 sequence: CSVTWGGNTGELFF. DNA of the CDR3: TGCAGCGTCACTTGGGGAGGGAACACCGGGGAGCTGTTTTTT.

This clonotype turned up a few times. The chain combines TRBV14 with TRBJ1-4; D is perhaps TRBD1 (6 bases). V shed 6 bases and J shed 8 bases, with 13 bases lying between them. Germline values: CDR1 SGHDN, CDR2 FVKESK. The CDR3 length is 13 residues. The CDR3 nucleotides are TGTGCCAGCAGGAACAGCGGGGGCGAAAAACTGTTTTTT. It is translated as CASRNSGGEKLFF.

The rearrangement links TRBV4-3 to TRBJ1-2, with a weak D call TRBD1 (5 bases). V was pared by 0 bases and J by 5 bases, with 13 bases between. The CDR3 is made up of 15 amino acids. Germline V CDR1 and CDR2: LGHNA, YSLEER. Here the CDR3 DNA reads TGCGCCAGCAGCCAAGATATCGGGGCCTCTTATGGCTACACCTTC. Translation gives CASSQDIGASYGYTF.

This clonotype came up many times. CDR3 nucleotides: TGTGCCTGGAGTGTACGGACAGATACGCAGTATTTT. Its translation: CAWSVRTDTQYF. The rearrangement joins TRBV30 to TRBJ2-3, with D uncertain. The germline V and J ends were trimmed by 0 bases and 3 bases, with 4 bases remaining between them. The CDR3 covers 12 residues. CDR1 is GTSNPN and CDR2 is SVGIG in the germline V gene (reference sequence).

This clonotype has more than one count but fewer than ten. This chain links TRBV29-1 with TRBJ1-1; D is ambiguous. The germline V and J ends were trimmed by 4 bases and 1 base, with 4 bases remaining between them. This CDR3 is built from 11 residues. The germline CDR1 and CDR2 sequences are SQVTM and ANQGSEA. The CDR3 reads CSVGENTEAFF. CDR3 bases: TGCAGCGTTGGGGAGAACACTGAAGCTTTCTTT.